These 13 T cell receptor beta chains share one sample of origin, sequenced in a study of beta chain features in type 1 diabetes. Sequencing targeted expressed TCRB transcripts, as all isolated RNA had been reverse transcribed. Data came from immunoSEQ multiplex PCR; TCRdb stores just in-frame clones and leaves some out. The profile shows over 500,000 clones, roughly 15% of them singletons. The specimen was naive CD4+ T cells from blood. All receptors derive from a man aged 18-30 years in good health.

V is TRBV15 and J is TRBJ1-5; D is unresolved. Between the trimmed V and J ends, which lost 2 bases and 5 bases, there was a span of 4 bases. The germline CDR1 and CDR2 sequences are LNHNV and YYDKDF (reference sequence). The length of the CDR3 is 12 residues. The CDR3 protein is CATSRSDQPQHF. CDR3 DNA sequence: TGTGCCACCAGCAGATCGGATCAGCCCCAGCATTTT.

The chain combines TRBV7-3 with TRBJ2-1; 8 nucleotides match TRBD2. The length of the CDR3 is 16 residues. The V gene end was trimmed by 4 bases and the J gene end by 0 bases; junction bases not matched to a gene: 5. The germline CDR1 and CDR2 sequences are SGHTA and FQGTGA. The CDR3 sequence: CASSSPGGSSYNEQFF. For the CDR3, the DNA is TGTGCCAGCAGCTCCCCGGGGGGGAGCTCCTACAATGAGCAGTTCTTC. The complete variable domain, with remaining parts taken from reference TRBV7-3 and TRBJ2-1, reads GAGVSQTPSNKVTEKGKYVELRCDPISGHTALYWYRQSLGQGPEFLIYFQGTGAADDSGLPNDRFFAVRPEGSVSTLKIQRTERGDSAVYLCASSSPGGSSYNEQFFGPGTRLTVL.

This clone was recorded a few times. The CDR3 loop reads CASSQGLAGLNTGELFF. Written as DNA, the CDR3 is TGCGCCAGCAGCCAAGGACTAGCGGGATTAAACACCGGGGAGCTGTTTTTT. The chain uses TRBV4-1 and TRBJ2-2; 11 bases are shared with TRBD2. The CDR3 runs 17 residues. With 1 base clipped from V and 2 bases from J, the junction kept 3 bases outside the gene matches. The V gene's germline CDR1 is MGHRA and CDR2 YSYEKL.

In DNA, the CDR3 is TGTGCCAGCAGCCCACAGGGGGCAAGCGAGCAGTACTTC. It is translated as CASSPQGASEQYF. The rearrangement uses TRBV7-8 and TRBJ2-7; 9 bases fit TRBD1. V was clipped by 5 bases and J by 6 bases; unmatched bases: 5. The germline V gene has CDR1 SGHVS and CDR2 FQNEAQ. The CDR3 covers 13 residues.

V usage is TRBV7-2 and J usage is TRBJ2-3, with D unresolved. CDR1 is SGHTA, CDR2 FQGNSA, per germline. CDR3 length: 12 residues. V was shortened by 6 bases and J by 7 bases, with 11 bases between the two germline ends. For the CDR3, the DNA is TGTGCCAGCAGTTCACCCCCCAATACGCAGTATTTT. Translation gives CASSSPPNTQYF.

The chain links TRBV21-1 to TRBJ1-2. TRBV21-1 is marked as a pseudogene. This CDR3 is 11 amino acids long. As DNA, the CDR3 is TGTGCCAGAGAGGGTCAGGAGGGCTACACCTTC. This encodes CAREGQEGYTF.

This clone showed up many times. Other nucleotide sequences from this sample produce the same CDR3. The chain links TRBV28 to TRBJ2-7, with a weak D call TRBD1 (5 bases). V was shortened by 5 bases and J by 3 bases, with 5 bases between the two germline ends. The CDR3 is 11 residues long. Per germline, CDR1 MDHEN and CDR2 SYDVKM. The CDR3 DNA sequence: TGTGCCAGCAGTAGGGGCTACGAGCAGTACTTC. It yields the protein CASSRGYEQYF.

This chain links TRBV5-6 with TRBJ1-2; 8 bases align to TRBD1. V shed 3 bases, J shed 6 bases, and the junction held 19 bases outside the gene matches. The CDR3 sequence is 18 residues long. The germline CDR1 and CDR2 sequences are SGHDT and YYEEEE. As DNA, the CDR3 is TGTGCCAGCAGCTCCGGCTTCAGGGGGCAAAGAAGATCGGATGGCTACACCTTC. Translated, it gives CASSSGFRGQRRSDGYTF.

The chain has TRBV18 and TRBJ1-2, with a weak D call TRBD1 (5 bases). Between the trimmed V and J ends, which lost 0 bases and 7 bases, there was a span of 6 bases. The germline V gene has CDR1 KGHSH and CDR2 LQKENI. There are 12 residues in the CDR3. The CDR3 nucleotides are TGTGCCAGCTCACCACCCGGGGGTGGCTACACCTTC. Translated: CASSPPGGGYTF.

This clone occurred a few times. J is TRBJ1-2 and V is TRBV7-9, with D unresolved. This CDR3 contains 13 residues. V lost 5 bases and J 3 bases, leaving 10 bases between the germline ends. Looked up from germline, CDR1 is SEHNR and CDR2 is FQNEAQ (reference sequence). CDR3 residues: CASSRGTDYGYTF. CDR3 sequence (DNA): TGTGCCAGCAGCCGTGGCACCGACTATGGCTACACCTTC. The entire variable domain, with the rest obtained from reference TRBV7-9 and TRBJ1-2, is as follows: DTGVSQNPRHKITKRGQNVTFRCDPISEHNRLYWYRQTLGQGPEFLTYFQNEAQLEKSRLLSDRFSAERPKGSFSTLEIQRTEQGDSAMYLCASSRGTDYGYTFGSGTRLTVV.

The CDR3 is CASSYGPQGYTEAFF. The CDR3 bases are TGTGCCAGCAGTTACGGCCCCCAGGGTTACACTGAAGCTTTCTTT. The chain recombines TRBV6-6 with TRBJ1-1; possible D gene TRBD1, 5 bases. Per germline, CDR1 MNHNY and CDR2 SVGAGI (reference sequence). This CDR3 is built from 15 residues. V lost 2 bases to trimming and J lost 3 bases, with 13 bases between them.

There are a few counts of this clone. The CDR3 reads CASSASGTSGGSYNEQFF. In nucleotides, the CDR3 is TGTGCCAGCAGTGCGTCCGGGACTAGCGGGGGCTCCTACAATGAGCAGTTCTTC. The V and J genes are TRBV2 and TRBJ2-1; 14 nucleotides match TRBD2. Germline CDR1 and CDR2: SNHLY and FYNNEI. CDR3 length equals 18 residues. The V and J ends lost 4 bases and 0 bases, in that order; junction bases with no gene match: 5.

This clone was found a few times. CDR3 DNA: TGTGCCAGCAGCGTAGGGGCAGGGGGAGTGGTGAGCTCCTACAATGAGCAGTTCTTC. Encoded protein: CASSVGAGGVVSSYNEQFF. The chain joins TRBV9 to TRBJ2-1; TRBD1 matches 7 bases. CDR3 length equals 19 residues. After removal of 0 bases from V and 0 bases from J, the junction contained 12 bases not matched to a gene. Germline CDR1 reads SGDLS; CDR2 reads YYNGEE. The full variable domain, its missing parts supplied by reference TRBV9 and TRBJ2-1, is DSGVTQTPKHLITATGQRVTLRCSPRSGDLSVYWYQQSLDQGLQFLIQYYNGEERAKGNILERFSAQQFPDLHSELNLSSLELGDSALYFCASSVGAGGVVSSYNEQFFGPGTRLTVL.